The next 8 T cell receptor beta chains were all read from a single sample in a study of T cells in Graves' hyperthyroidism and ophthalmopathy. Amplification yielded TCR beta CDR3 regions, with RNA transcripts as the source. The HTBI set primed first-round TCR CDR3 RT-PCR. TCRdb redid the calling of the multiplex PCR reads with MiXCR, one entry per CDR3 protein. This sample has a few hundred thousand distinct CDR3 sequences, with about a sixth found just once. Sequencing input: blood. Receptors originate from a woman aged 40 to 50 with Graves' ophthalmopathy.

This clonotype came up a few times. This rearrangement joins TRBV19 to TRBJ2-3; TRBD1 matches 8 bases. Germline assignment: CDR1 LNHDA and CDR2 SQIVND (reference sequence). The V and J ends lost 8 bases and 6 bases, in that order; junction bases with no gene match: 16. There are 16 residues in the CDR3. This CDR3 is CASGPRTGHLTDTQYF. CDR3 in DNA: TGTGCCAGTGGACCAAGGACAGGGCACCTCACCGATACGCAGTATTTT.

This clonotype was found a few times. The rearrangement links TRBV7-9 to TRBJ1-4; TRBD1 matches at 7 bases. Unmatched junction bases numbered 7, after V lost 2 bases and J lost 4 bases. Germline CDR1 SEHNR, CDR2 FQNEAQ (reference sequence). The CDR3 sequence is 16 residues long. CDR3 protein: CASSLLGTVFNEKLFF. The CDR3 nucleotides are TGTGCCAGCAGCTTACTTGGGACAGTTTTTAATGAAAAACTGTTTTTT. Together with reference TRBV7-9 and TRBJ1-4, the CDR3 gives the full variable domain: DTGVSQNPRHKITKRGQNVTFRCDPISEHNRLYWYRQTLGQGPEFLTYFQNEAQLEKSRLLSDRFSAERPKGSFSTLEIQRTEQGDSAMYLCASSLLGTVFNEKLFFGSGTQLSVL.

This clonotype was found a few times. This chain connects TRBV5-1 to TRBJ2-1, with 10 nucleotides matching TRBD2. CDR1 is SGHRS, CDR2 YFSETQ, per germline. Trimming removed 0 bases from V and 4 bases from J; junction bases left unmatched: 7. CDR3 length: 17 amino acids. The CDR3 loop reads CASSLVGAGGTYNEQFF. CDR3 DNA sequence: TGCGCCAGCAGCTTGGTCGGAGCGGGGGGGACATACAATGAGCAGTTCTTC.

The rearrangement joins TRBV27 to TRBJ2-1; 10 nucleotides align to TRBD2. This CDR3 spans 12 amino acids. Trimming cost V 5 bases and J 10 bases; bases outside gene matches: 2. CDR1 and CDR2 (germline): MNHEY, SMNVEV (reference sequence). The chain's CDR3 is CASSNSGREQFF. CDR3 nucleotide sequence: TGTGCCAGCAGTAATAGCGGGAGGGAGCAGTTCTTC.

The chain employs TRBV7-3 and TRBJ2-2; 9 nucleotides agree with TRBD2. The CDR3 runs 16 residues. The J segment lost 6 bases and the V segment lost 3 bases, leaving 8 bases of the junction unmatched. CDR1 and CDR2 (germline): SGHTA, FQGTGA. The CDR3 sequence: CASSFGGGGAPGELFF. CDR3 bases: TGTGCCAGCAGCTTTGGAGGCGGGGGGGCCCCCGGGGAGCTGTTTTTT.

V and J are TRBV6-1 and TRBJ2-6; D unclear. Germline V gene data show CDR1 as MNHNS and CDR2 as SASEGT. Deletions cut 3 bases from V and 2 bases from J, with 17 bases between. The CDR3 consists of 18 residues. The CDR3 DNA reads as TGTGCCAGCAGTGAGATGGCTCCAGCGTATGCTGGGGCCAACGTCCTGACTTTC. Protein sequence: CASSEMAPAYAGANVLTF.

The table lists this clonotype with many counts. The rearrangement links TRBV28 to TRBJ2-4; 10 bases agree with TRBD2. The J segment lost 2 bases and the V segment lost 5 bases, leaving 12 bases of the junction unmatched. In germline, CDR1 is MDHEN, CDR2 SYDVKM. The CDR3 covers 18 residues. As DNA, the CDR3 is TGTGCCAGCAGTCAAAGTGCTAGCGGGAGTATAACCAAAAACATTCAGTACTTC. Amino acids: CASSQSASGSITKNIQYF. The variable domain in full, completed from reference TRBV28 and TRBJ2-4, reads DVKVTQSSRYLVKRTGEKVFLECVQDMDHENMFWYRQDPGLGLRLIYFSYDVKMKEKGDIPEGYSVSREKKERFSLILESASTNQTSMYLCASSQSASGSITKNIQYFGAGTRLSVL.

At least ten counts were recorded for this clonotype. V gene TRBV12-3 or TRBV12-4 combines with J gene TRBJ2-1; possibly TRBD1 or TRBD2 for D (6 bases each). CDR3 length: 14 amino acids. V lost 6 bases and J 5 bases, leaving 14 bases between the germline ends. CDR3 loop: CASRPSGAHNEQFF. DNA of the CDR3: TGTGCCAGCAGGCCCTCGGGGGCCCACAATGAGCAGTTCTTC.